This entry describes one T cell receptor (beta chain). The antigen remains undetermined. The total RNA that was extracted per sample amounted to at least 5 micrograms. These data originate in a study of blood T cells in healthy people across ages. Study conclusions and caveats: Estimates drawn from one million T cells were deemed to understate diversity. TCR beta diversity, measured per million T cells, fell in a roughly linear way with age.

For the second PCR, which ran for roughly 7 to 11 cycles, a sample-barcoded 5' primer and a J-beta primer mix were used. Every cDNA molecule carried a tag from a template-switch adaptor bearing 12 random nucleotides. TCRdb reprocessed the 5' RACE reads via MiXCR and lists one record per CDR3 protein. The sample lists about 1.8 million distinct CDR3 sequences; roughly 50% were seen once. CDR3 length equals 13 residues. The germline V gene has CDR1 MNHEY and CDR2 SVGAGI. Trimming took off 9 bases at V and 3 bases at J, with 11 bases between the two ends. The TCR originated in a woman aged 40 to 50 in good health. Sequencing was performed on blood. The chain couples TRBV6-5 to TRBJ2-2; the D is unclear. The DNA for the CDR3 is TGTGCCAGAGAAGGTCCAGACACCGGGGAGCTGTTTTTT. Translating it yields CAREGPDTGELFF.